The clone carrying this TCR beta chain showed up just once. This sample is drawn from a study of blood T cell repertoires in COVID-19. Overall study context: The United States, Italy and Spain were the sources of the acute and convalescent COVID-19 samples. Sources were T cells, B-cell-depleted T cells, or PBMCs; the material itself was cDNA or gDNA.

Seattle-derived patients entered the study during active infection and were followed longitudinally. Original methodology: Scientists estimated how many nucleated cells there were by amplifying reference gene primers. Only in-frame clones appear in the TCRdb table, and some are missing; sequencing was by immunoSEQ multiplex PCR. V and J calls and clone size are copied from that table; D and trimming were computed from the DNA. The sample comprises about 180,000 clones, under 85% of which are singletons, and approximately 8% rests with the top ten. From germline, CDR1 is KGHSH and CDR2 LQKENI. The V end was cut by 4 bases, the J end by 8 bases, with 18 bases between. This CDR3 contains 16 residues.

The receptor was derived from a woman in her 70s with COVID-19, enrolled during active disease. What was sequenced was peripheral blood. This chain links TRBV18 with TRBJ1-6; no clear D gene. CDR3 in amino acids: CASSREVPGQDSPLHF. DNA of the CDR3: TGTGCCAGCTCACGAGAAGTCCCCGGCCAGGATTCACCCCTCCACTTT.